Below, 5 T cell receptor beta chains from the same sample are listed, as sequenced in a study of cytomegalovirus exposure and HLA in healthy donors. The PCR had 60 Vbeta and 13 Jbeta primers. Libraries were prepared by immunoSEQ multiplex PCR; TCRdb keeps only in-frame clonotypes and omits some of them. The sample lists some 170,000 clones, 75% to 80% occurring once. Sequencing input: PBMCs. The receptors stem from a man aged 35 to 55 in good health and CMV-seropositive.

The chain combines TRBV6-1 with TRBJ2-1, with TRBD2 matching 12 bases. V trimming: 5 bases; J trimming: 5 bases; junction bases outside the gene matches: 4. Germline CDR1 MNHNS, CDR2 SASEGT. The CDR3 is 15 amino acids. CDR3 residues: CASSLLAGGNNEQFF. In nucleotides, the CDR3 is TGTGCCAGCAGTCTACTAGCGGGAGGAAACAATGAGCAGTTCTTC.

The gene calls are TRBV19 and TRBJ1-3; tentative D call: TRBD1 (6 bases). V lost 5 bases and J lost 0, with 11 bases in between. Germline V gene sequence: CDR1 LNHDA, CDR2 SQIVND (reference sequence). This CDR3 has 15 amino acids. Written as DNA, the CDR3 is TGTGCCAGTAGTCGACAGGCCCTCTCTGGAAACACCATATATTTT. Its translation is CASSRQALSGNTIYF. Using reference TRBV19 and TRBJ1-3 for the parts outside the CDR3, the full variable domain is DGGITQSPKYLFRKEGQNVTLSCEQNLNHDAMYWYRQDPGQGLRLIYYSQIVNDFQKGDIAEGYSVSREKKESFPLTVTSAQKNPTAFYLCASSRQALSGNTIYFGEGSWLTVV.

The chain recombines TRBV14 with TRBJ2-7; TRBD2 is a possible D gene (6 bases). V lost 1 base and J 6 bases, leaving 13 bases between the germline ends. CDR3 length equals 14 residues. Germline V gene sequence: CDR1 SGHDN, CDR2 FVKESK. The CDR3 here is CASSQGVGAGEQYF. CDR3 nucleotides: TGTGCCAGCAGCCAAGGGGTAGGAGCGGGCGAGCAGTACTTC.

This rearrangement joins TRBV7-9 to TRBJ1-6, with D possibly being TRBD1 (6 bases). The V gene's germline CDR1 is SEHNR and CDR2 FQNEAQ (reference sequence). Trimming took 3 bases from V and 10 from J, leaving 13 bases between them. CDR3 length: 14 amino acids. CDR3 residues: CASSFGGARSPLHF. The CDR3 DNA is TGTGCCAGCAGCTTTGGGGGGGCACGGTCACCCCTCCACTTT. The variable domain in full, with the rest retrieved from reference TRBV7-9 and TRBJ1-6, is DTGVSQNPRHKITKRGQNVTFRCDPISEHNRLYWYRQTLGQGPEFLTYFQNEAQLEKSRLLSDRFSAERPKGSFSTLEIQRTEQGDSAMYLCASSFGGARSPLHFGNGTRLTVT.

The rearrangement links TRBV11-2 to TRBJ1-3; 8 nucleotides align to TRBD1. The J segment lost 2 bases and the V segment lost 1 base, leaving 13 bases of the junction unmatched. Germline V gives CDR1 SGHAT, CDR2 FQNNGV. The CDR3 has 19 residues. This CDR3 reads CASSLGFRQGASAGNTIYF. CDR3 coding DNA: TGTGCCAGCAGCTTAGGGTTTAGGCAGGGGGCCAGCGCTGGAAACACCATATATTTT.